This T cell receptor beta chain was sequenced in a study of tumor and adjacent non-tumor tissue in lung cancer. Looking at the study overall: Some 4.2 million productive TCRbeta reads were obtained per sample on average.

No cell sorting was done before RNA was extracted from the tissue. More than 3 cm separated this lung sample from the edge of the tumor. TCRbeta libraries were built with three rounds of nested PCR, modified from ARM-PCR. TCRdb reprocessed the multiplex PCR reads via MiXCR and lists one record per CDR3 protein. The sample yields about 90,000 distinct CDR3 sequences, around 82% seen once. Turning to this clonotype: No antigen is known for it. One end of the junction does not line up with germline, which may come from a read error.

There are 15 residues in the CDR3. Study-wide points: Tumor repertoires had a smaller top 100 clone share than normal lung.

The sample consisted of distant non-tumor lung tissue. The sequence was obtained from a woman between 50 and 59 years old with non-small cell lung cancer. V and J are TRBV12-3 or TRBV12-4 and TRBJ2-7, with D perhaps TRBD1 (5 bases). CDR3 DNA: TGTGCCTGCAGCCCATACCACGACAGTTCCTACGAGCAGTACTTC. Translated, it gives CACSPYHDSSYEQYF.